These T cell receptor beta chains were read from a single sample in a study of blood T cell repertoires in COVID-19. The repertoire was sequenced with immunoSEQ multiplex PCR; TCRdb's copy has only in-frame clones and lacks some. The sample records roughly 68,000 clones, 88% being singletons. The specimen was peripheral blood. These receptors were taken from a man aged 45 to 65 with acute or convalescent COVID-19. Each CDR3 is given with its conserved first and last residue. A D gene is named only where the DNA matches it firmly. The listing skips clone size in some rows; elsewhere it reads once, few, many or a size class.

size	V	J	D	DNA	CDR3
-	TRBV5-4	TRBJ1-3	-	TGTGCCAGCAGCCAGATGGCCTCTGGAAACACCATATATTTT	CASSQMASGNTIYF
-	TRBV19	TRBJ2-1	-	TGTGCCAGTAGTATAGTAGAACTAGTTAACTACAATGAGCAGTTCTTC	CASSIVELVNYNEQFF
-	TRBV18	TRBJ1-6	TRBD1	TGTGCCAGCTCACCAGTCGGGACAGGGGGCTATAATTCACCCCTCCACTTT	CASSPVGTGGYNSPLHF
-	TRBV3-1/TRBV3-2	TRBJ2-7	TRBD2	TGTGCCAGCAGCCAGGGACCTAGCGGGGGCTACGAGCAGTACTTC	CASSQGPSGGYEQYF
-	TRBV5-6	TRBJ2-2	-	TGTGCCAGCAGCTTAGAACTAGCTGACGGGGAGCTGTTTTTT	CASSLELADGELFF
-	TRBV12-3/TRBV12-4	TRBJ1-2	-	TGTGCCAGCAGTCTACAGGGTAACTATGGCTACACCTTC	CASSLQGNYGYTF
-	TRBV7-6	TRBJ1-4	-	TGTGCCAGCAGCCCATATGACACTGCAACTAATGAAAAACTGTTTTTT	CASSPYDTATNEKLFF
-	TRBV30	TRBJ2-5	TRBD1	TGTGCCTGGGTGGACAGGGGGCCGGGGGAGCAGTACTTC	CAWVDRGPGEQYF
-	TRBV9	TRBJ1-5	-	TGTGCCAGCAGCCAAGGGGGGGGAAACAATCAGCCCCAGCATTTT	CASSQGGGNNQPQHF
few	TRBV10-3	TRBJ1-2	-	TGTGCCATCAGTCGGGACACCGACTATGGCTACACCTTC	CAISRDTDYGYTF
-	TRBV10-3	TRBJ2-5	-	TGTGCCATCAGTGAGTCGATGTCAGGCCAAGAGACCCAGTACTTC	CAISESMSGQETQYF
-	TRBV29-1	TRBJ2-1	-	TGCAGCGTTGAAATAATTTTGGGACAATCCTACAATGAGCAGTTCTTC	CSVEIILGQSYNEQFF
few	TRBV9	TRBJ1-1	-	TGTGCCAGCAGCGGGTCCCGGGGGGAGAACACTGAAGCTTTCTTT	CASSGSRGENTEAFF
-	TRBV5-1	TRBJ2-5	-	TGCGCCAGCAGCTTGTGGGGGAGGCAAGAGACCCAGTACTTC	CASSLWGRQETQYF
few	TRBV7-9	TRBJ1-1	TRBD1	TGTGCCAGCAGCCCCGGACAGGGCCCCAACACTGAAGCTTTCTTT	CASSPGQGPNTEAFF
few	TRBV11-2	TRBJ2-7	-	TGTGCCAGCAGCCCCAGGGAGGACTCCTACGAGCAGTACTTC	CASSPREDSYEQYF
-	TRBV2	TRBJ1-5	-	TGTGCCAGCAGGGGTAGAGGTCAGCCCCAGCATTTT	CASRGRGQPQHF
-	TRBV19	TRBJ2-5	TRBD1	TGTGCCAGTAGTATTTGGGACAGGGGGTCGGAGACCCAGTACTTC	CASSIWDRGSETQYF
once	TRBV10-3	TRBJ2-7	TRBD2	TGTGCCATCAGAAGGGAGGGGAGCGAGCAGTACTTC	CAIRREGSEQYF
-	TRBV7-3	TRBJ2-1	TRBD2	TGTGCCAGCAGCTTGGGGCTAGCGGGGAACAATGAGCAGTTCTTC	CASSLGLAGNNEQFF
once	TRBV9	TRBJ1-2	TRBD1	TGTGCCAGCAGCCCAGGGGGGTCGTTTAACTATGGCTACACCTTC	CASSPGGSFNYGYTF
-	TRBV7-8	TRBJ2-6	-	TGTGCCAGCAGCTTAGTTTGGGGGCTAAAAATCTCTGGGGCCAACGTCCTGACTTTC	CASSLVWGLKISGANVLTF
-	TRBV24-1	TRBJ1-2	TRBD1	TGTGCCACCAGTGAACAGGGGTTTGGCTACACCTTC	CATSEQGFGYTF
-	TRBV29-1	TRBJ2-1	TRBD1	TGCAGCGCCGGGACAGGGGGGTACAATGAGCAGTTCTTC	CSAGTGGYNEQFF
-	TRBV19	TRBJ1-6	-	TGTGCCAGTAGTCGCAACGACAGGCGAAATTCACCCCTCCACTTT	CASSRNDRRNSPLHF
-	TRBV29-1	TRBJ2-7	TRBD1	TGCAGCGTTGAGAACAACAGGGGTGGCGAGCAGTACTTC	CSVENNRGGEQYF
-	TRBV3-1/TRBV3-2	TRBJ2-1	-	TGTGCCAGCAGCCAGGTGGAGGGGGCAAATGAGCAGTTCTTC	CASSQVEGANEQFF
-	TRBV7-8	TRBJ2-1	TRBD1	TGTGCCAGCAGCTTACCCGCCGGGACAGGGTACAATGAGCAGTTCTTC	CASSLPAGTGYNEQFF
-	TRBV2	TRBJ1-1	-	TGTGCCAGCAGTGATCGCAGGGACACTGAAGCTTTCTTT	CASSDRRDTEAFF
-	TRBV28	TRBJ1-2	-	TGTGCCAGCAGTCTAAACTGGGACACCGGCTACACCTTC	CASSLNWDTGYTF
once	TRBV7-9	TRBJ2-1	TRBD1	TGTGCCAGCAGAGGAGGACGACAGGGGACGGCCTACAATGAGCAGTTCTTC	CASRGGRQGTAYNEQFF
-	TRBV6-2/TRBV6-3	TRBJ2-2	-	TGTGCCAGCAGCCTTCAATCAGACACCGGGGAGCTGTTTTTT	CASSLQSDTGELFF
-	TRBV5-4	TRBJ1-2	-	TGTGCCAGCAGCCCAGATCGAGGGAGCTATGGCTACACCTTC	CASSPDRGSYGYTF
once	TRBV12-3/TRBV12-4	TRBJ1-1	-	TGTGCCAGCAGTTTCAGGGGTGGCACTGAAGCTTTCTTT	CASSFRGGTEAFF
-	TRBV15	TRBJ2-5	-	TGTGCCACCAGCAGAGGGGCAGTATTGGAGACCCAGTACTTC	CATSRGAVLETQYF
-	TRBV4-1	TRBJ2-5	TRBD2	TGCGCCAGCAGGGATCTAGCGGCAACGGGGGAGACCCAGTACTTC	CASRDLAATGETQYF
-	TRBV6-5	TRBJ1-6	-	TGTGCCAGCAGCTACCAGGTACAGAGGGGGTCACCCCTCCACTTT	CASSYQVQRGSPLHF
-	TRBV7-8	TRBJ1-1	TRBD1	TGTGCCAGTACGACCGGGACAGCGAACACTGAAGCTTTCTTT	CASTTGTANTEAFF
-	TRBV11-2	TRBJ2-5	TRBD1	TGTGCCAGCAGCTTAGGAGTCCGGACAGGCCTTAAGAGAAAAGAGACCCAGTACTTC	CASSLGVRTGLKRKETQYF
-	TRBV3-1/TRBV3-2	TRBJ2-3	TRBD1	TGTGCCAGCAGCCAAGATCGCCCAGGGGGCCGCACAGATACGCAGTATTTT	CASSQDRPGGRTDTQYF
-	TRBV11-2	TRBJ2-2	TRBD2	TGTGCCAGCAGCCCCTCTGCGGGGGGGCCCACCGGGGAGCTGTTTTTT	CASSPSAGGPTGELFF
-	TRBV5-6	TRBJ1-2	TRBD1	TGTGCCAGCATCCCCGGACAGGCCCAAATCTATGGCTACACCTTC	CASIPGQAQIYGYTF
-	TRBV30	TRBJ2-7	-	TGTGCCTCGACAGGAAGCTCCTACGAGCAGTACTTC	CASTGSSYEQYF
-	TRBV29-1	TRBJ2-1	-	TGCAGCGTTGATTCCGCCGTGGGGCATGAGCAGTTCTTC	CSVDSAVGHEQFF
-	TRBV9	TRBJ2-1	TRBD2	TGTGCCAGCAGCGTAGTAGGGCTAGCGGGGGGCCACAATGAGCAGTTCTTC	CASSVVGLAGGHNEQFF
-	TRBV7-3	TRBJ2-2	-	TGTGCCAGCAGCACCTACAGGGAAACGAACACCGGGGAGCTGTTTTTT	CASSTYRETNTGELFF
-	TRBV29-1	TRBJ2-7	TRBD1	TGCAGCGTTGAGGGACAGGGGGCATCGTACGAGCAGTACTTC	CSVEGQGASYEQYF
-	TRBV11-2	TRBJ2-1	-	TGTGCCAGCAGCTTAGTCCTGGGGGGGGGACACTACAATGAGCAGTTCTTC	CASSLVLGGGHYNEQFF
once	TRBV6-5	TRBJ1-2	TRBD1	TGTGCCAGCAGATACCAGGGGGCGCAGGAACATGGCTACACCTTC	CASRYQGAQEHGYTF
-	TRBV11-2	TRBJ2-3	TRBD2	TGTGCCAGCAGCTTAGGGTGGGGAGCGGGGGGTTCAGATACGCAGTATTTT	CASSLGWGAGGSDTQYF
-	TRBV29-1	TRBJ1-2	-	TGCAGCGTTTATTTCGGACAGTCCTACACCTTC	CSVYFGQSYTF
-	TRBV14	TRBJ2-6	-	TGTGCCAGCAGCCAAGGCTTTGTGGGCTACTCTGGGGCCAACGTCCTGACTTTC	CASSQGFVGYSGANVLTF
few	TRBV27	TRBJ1-6	-	TGTGCCAGCAGTTTACTTTCGGGACTCTTGAATTCACCCCTCCACTTT	CASSLLSGLLNSPLHF
-	TRBV6-6	TRBJ1-1	TRBD1	TGTGCCAGCAACCAAGACAGGGCCGCTTTCTTT	CASNQDRAAFF